This T cell receptor beta chain was profiled in a study of T cells in women clearing cervical HPV infection. Repertoires were generated with immunoSEQ multiplex PCR, while TCRdb's copy carries only in-frame clones and drops some. The sample features tens of thousands of clones, with roughly 1.5% in its top ten. Regarding this clone: The read stops 3 residues short of the end of the CDR3; the missing end is completed from the germline J gene.

The V end was cut by 4 bases, the J end by 3 bases, with 8 bases between. CDR3 length: 13 residues. Germline CDR1 and CDR2: KGHSH and LQKENI. This clonotype was obtained from a woman aged 18 to 75 with a cervical HPV16 infection that either progressed to CIN3+ or cleared (not recorded which). This chain connects TRBV18 to TRBJ2-3; tentative D call: TRBD2 (6 bases). The sequencing input was blood buffy coat. The covered CDR3 bases are TGTGCCAGCTCACGGGCGGGGACAGATACG. It translates to CASSRAGTDT. The whole CDR3 protein reads CASSRAGTDTQYF.